This TCR beta chain was obtained from a study of shared clonotypes between healthy human individuals. The CDR3 covers 14 residues. Deletions cut 3 bases from V and 6 bases from J, with 13 bases between. CDR1 and CDR2 from the germline V gene are SGHTA and FQGNSA. The sample holds a few counts of this clone. Sequencing used immunoSEQ multiplex PCR; TCRdb keeps in-frame clones, though not all of them. The sample consists of some 470,000 clones, about 82% of them appearing once. The chain employs TRBV7-2 and TRBJ2-3; D is uncertain. This TCR came from a woman between 40 and 55 years old in good health. Some clones in this sample may be carry-over from other donors' samples. The sequenced sample was PBMCs. The CDR3 loop reads CASSLGLGSDTQYF. In nucleotides, the CDR3 is TGTGCCAGCAGCTTGGGCTTAGGTTCCGATACGCAGTATTTT. The full variable domain, with the rest looked up from reference TRBV7-2 and TRBJ2-3, is GAGVSQSPSNKVTEKGKDVELRCDPISGHTALYWYRQSLGQGLEFLIYFQGNSAPDKSGLPSDRFSAERTGGSVSTLTIQRTQQEDSAVYLCASSLGLGSDTQYFGPGTRLTVL.